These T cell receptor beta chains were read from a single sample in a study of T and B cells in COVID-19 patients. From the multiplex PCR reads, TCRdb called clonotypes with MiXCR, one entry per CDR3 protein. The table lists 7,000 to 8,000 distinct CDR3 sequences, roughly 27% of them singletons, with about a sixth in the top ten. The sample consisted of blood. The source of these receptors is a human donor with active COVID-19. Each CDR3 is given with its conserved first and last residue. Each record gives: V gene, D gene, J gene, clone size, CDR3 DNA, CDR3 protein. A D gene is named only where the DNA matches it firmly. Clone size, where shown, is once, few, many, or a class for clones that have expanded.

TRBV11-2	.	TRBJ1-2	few	TGTGCCAGCAGCTTAACCGACGGTGGACTGCCTAACTATGGCTACACCTTC	CASSLTDGGLPNYGYTF
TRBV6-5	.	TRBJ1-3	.	TGTGCCAGCAGCTCAACCTCTGGAAACACCATATGTTTT	CASSSTSGNTICF
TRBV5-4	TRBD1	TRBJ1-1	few	TGTGCCAGCAGCGGGACAGGGGTGGTTAGCGAAGCTTTCTTT	CASSGTGVVSEAFF
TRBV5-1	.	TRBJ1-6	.	TGCGCCAGCAGCTTGAGGGCACTTGGCTCACCCCTCCACTTT	CASSLRALGSPLHF
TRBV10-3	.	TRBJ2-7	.	TGTGCCATCAGTGGACGGACAAGGGCCTACGAGCAGTACTTC	CAISGRTRAYEQYF
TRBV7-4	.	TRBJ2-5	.	TGTGCCAGCAGCCTGAGGGGAGTGGAGACCCAGTACTTC	CASSLRGVETQYF
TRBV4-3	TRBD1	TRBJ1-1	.	TGCGCCAGCAGCCAAGTCAGGGGGCTTGAAGCTTTCTTT	CASSQVRGLEAFF
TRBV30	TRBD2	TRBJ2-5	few	TGTGCCTGGAAAGGGGCGGGAGCCACCGAGACCCAGTACTTC	CAWKGAGATETQYF
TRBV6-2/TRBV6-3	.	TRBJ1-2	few	TGTGCCAGCAGTCAACTGAGCGTTAGTGGCGGCTACACCTTC	CASSQLSVSGGYTF
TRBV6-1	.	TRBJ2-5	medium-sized	TGTGCCAGCAGTGAGTTTGGGGAGACCCAGTACTTC	CASSEFGETQYF